The 3 T cell receptor beta chains below all came from one sample that was sequenced in a study of T-cell memory formation after mild COVID-19. Each CDR3 protein gets one entry after TCRdb re-called the 5' RACE reads with MiXCR. The table lists 430,000 or so distinct CDR3 sequences, roughly 25% of them singletons, with approximately 12% in the top ten. Sequencing used PBMCs or a T cell subset sorted from them (not recorded which). The receptors were sampled from an adult woman who had mild COVID-19 (a few samples of this study predate the infection). Cell type and time point are not known.

V gene TRBV5-5 combines with J gene TRBJ2-1; 9 positions agree with TRBD1. The CDR3 length is 15 residues. Germline CDR1 is SGHKS and CDR2 is YYEKEE (reference sequence). Unmatched junction bases numbered 7, after V lost 5 bases and J lost 4 bases. The CDR3 nucleotides are TGTGCCAGCAGACGAGAGGGACAGGGTTACAATGAGCAGTTCTTC. Translation: CASRREGQGYNEQFF.

At least ten counts were recorded for this clonotype. V gene TRBV5-1 combines with J gene TRBJ2-1, with a tentative D call TRBD1 (5 bases). Germline V gene lookup returns CDR1 SGHRS and CDR2 YFSETQ. This CDR3 region has 11 residues. The germline V and J ends were trimmed by 3 bases and 13 bases, with 11 bases remaining between them. CDR3 bases: TGCGCCAGCAGCTCCCAACAGGAACAGTTCTTC. Encoded protein: CASSSQQEQFF.

In this sample, this clonotype turned up a few times. V and J are TRBV24-1 and TRBJ2-1, with 8 positions matching TRBD2. The V segment lost 4 bases and the J segment 4 bases; nucleotides outside the gene matches: 8. Germline loops: CDR1 KGHDR, CDR2 SFDVKD. The CDR3 covers 16 residues. The CDR3: CATSDPPGGQYNEQFF. The CDR3 region has the DNA TGTGCCACCAGTGACCCCCCGGGGGGGCAATACAATGAGCAGTTCTTC.